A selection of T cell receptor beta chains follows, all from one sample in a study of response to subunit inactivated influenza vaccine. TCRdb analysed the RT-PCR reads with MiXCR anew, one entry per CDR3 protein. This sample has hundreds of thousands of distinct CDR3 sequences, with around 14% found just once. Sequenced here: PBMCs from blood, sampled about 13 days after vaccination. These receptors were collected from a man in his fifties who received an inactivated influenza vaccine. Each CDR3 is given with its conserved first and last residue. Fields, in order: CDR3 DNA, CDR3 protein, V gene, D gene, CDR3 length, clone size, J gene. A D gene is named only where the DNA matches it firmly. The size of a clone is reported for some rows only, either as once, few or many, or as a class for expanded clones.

DNA: TGTGCCAGCAGCCTTTACAGGGATCCCTACGAGCAGTACTTC
CDR3: CASSLYRDPYEQYF
V: TRBV4-2
D: NA
length: 14
size: NA
J: TRBJ2-7

DNA: TGTGCCAGCAGTTACGGAGGCAGACCTAACTATGGCTACACCTTC
CDR3: CASSYGGRPNYGYTF
V: TRBV6-2/TRBV6-3
D: NA
length: 15
size: NA
J: TRBJ1-2

DNA: TGTGCCATCGGCGGAGCGGGCGGGAGTGGGGAGACCCAGTACTTC
CDR3: CAIGGAGGSGETQYF
V: TRBV10-3
D: TRBD2
length: 15
size: NA
J: TRBJ2-5

DNA: TGTGCCAGCAGCCCGCCTCGAGGGGGACAGGGCACCTACGAGCAGTACTTC
CDR3: CASSPPRGGQGTYEQYF
V: TRBV4-2
D: TRBD1
length: 17
size: NA
J: TRBJ2-7

DNA: TGTGCCAGCAGCCAAGACAGGGGCCGTAACGAGCAGTACTTC
CDR3: CASSQDRGRNEQYF
V: TRBV3-1
D: NA
length: 14
size: NA
J: TRBJ2-7

DNA: TGTGCCAGCAGCGTAGCTAGCGGGAGAGAGACCCAGTACTTC
CDR3: CASSVASGRETQYF
V: TRBV9
D: TRBD2
length: 14
size: few
J: TRBJ2-5

DNA: TGTGCCAGCAGTTTACTCGCGGACAATGAGCAGTTCTTC
CDR3: CASSLLADNEQFF
V: TRBV12-3/TRBV12-4
D: NA
length: 13
size: many
J: TRBJ2-1

DNA: TGTGCCAGCAGTACTCCGGGACAGGTGAACACCGGGGAGCTGTTTTTT
CDR3: CASSTPGQVNTGELFF
V: TRBV5-6
D: TRBD1
length: 16
size: NA
J: TRBJ2-2

DNA: TGCGCCGGTACTTCAAAGGGGGCCGGCGGGGAGCTGTTTTTT
CDR3: CAGTSKGAGGELFF
V: TRBV5-1
D: TRBD1
length: 14
size: NA
J: TRBJ2-2

DNA: TGTGCCAGCAGCTTCCCCGGCCTCAAAGAGACCCAGTACTTC
CDR3: CASSFPGLKETQYF
V: TRBV5-4
D: NA
length: 14
size: few
J: TRBJ2-5

DNA: TGCGCCAGCAGCCAAAATGACAGGGTATCAGGGGAGCTGTTTTTT
CDR3: CASSQNDRVSGELFF
V: TRBV4-3
D: TRBD1
length: 15
size: NA
J: TRBJ2-2

DNA: TGTGCCAGCCGCCGCGGGGTAGCGGGAGGATTACCGTTAAATGAGCAGTTCTTC
CDR3: CASRRGVAGGLPLNEQFF
V: TRBV19
D: TRBD2
length: 18
size: NA
J: TRBJ2-1

DNA: TGTGCCAGCAGCTCGCAGACAGGGCGGGGAAACATTCAGTACTTC
CDR3: CASSSQTGRGNIQYF
V: TRBV7-2
D: NA
length: 15
size: NA
J: TRBJ2-4

DNA: TGTGCCAGCAGTTACCAGGATACGCAGTATTTT
CDR3: CASSYQDTQYF
V: TRBV6-2/TRBV6-3
D: NA
length: 11
size: NA
J: TRBJ2-3

DNA: TGTGCCAGCAGCGGCCCGGGAGGGACTTATGGCTACACCTTC
CDR3: CASSGPGGTYGYTF
V: TRBV12-3/TRBV12-4
D: NA
length: 14
size: few
J: TRBJ1-2

DNA: TGTGCCAGCAGTCCGTACGGGACAGGCTACGAGCAGTACTTC
CDR3: CASSPYGTGYEQYF
V: TRBV12-3/TRBV12-4
D: TRBD1
length: 14
size: few
J: TRBJ2-7

DNA: TGTGCCAGCTCACCAGCGTCCCCTGAAAAACTGTTTTTT
CDR3: CASSPASPEKLFF
V: TRBV18
D: NA
length: 13
size: few
J: TRBJ1-4

DNA: TGCAGTGCTAAAGGGGAGACAAATAATTCACCCCTCCACTTT
CDR3: CSAKGETNNSPLHF
V: TRBV20-1
D: NA
length: 14
size: few
J: TRBJ1-6

DNA: TGTGCCAGCAGTGAGGGGCTTCACCAGTACTTC
CDR3: CASSEGLHQYF
V: TRBV12-3/TRBV12-4
D: NA
length: 11
size: NA
J: TRBJ2-7

DNA: TGTGCCAGCAGCCCGGACGGTTATAATTCACCCCTCCACTTT
CDR3: CASSPDGYNSPLHF
V: TRBV7-9
D: NA
length: 14
size: few
J: TRBJ1-6

DNA: TGTGCCAGTAGTATAGGTCCAGACAGCGAGCAGTTCTTC
CDR3: CASSIGPDSEQFF
V: TRBV19
D: NA
length: 13
size: many
J: TRBJ2-1

DNA: TGCGCCAGCAGCCGTCCGGGACTAGCGGGGGGCGGCACCGGGGAGCTGTTTTTT
CDR3: CASSRPGLAGGGTGELFF
V: TRBV5-1
D: TRBD2
length: 18
size: NA
J: TRBJ2-2

DNA: TGTGCCACCGCCTTCGGGACAGGTACCTACGAGCAGTACTTC
CDR3: CATAFGTGTYEQYF
V: TRBV12-3/TRBV12-4
D: TRBD1
length: 14
size: NA
J: TRBJ2-7

DNA: TGTGCCAGCAGTCCTCCGGGACAGGGGTCTTTGGGTTTCTTT
CDR3: CASSPPGQGSLGFF
V: TRBV12-3/TRBV12-4
D: TRBD1
length: 14
size: few
J: TRBJ1-1

DNA: TGCGCCAGCAGCTTGGTAGTAGGGACCTACGAGCAGTACTTC
CDR3: CASSLVVGTYEQYF
V: TRBV5-1
D: NA
length: 14
size: NA
J: TRBJ2-7

DNA: TGTGCCAGCAGACCTGGACAGGTTGAACACGAGCAGTACTTC
CDR3: CASRPGQVEHEQYF
V: TRBV7-8
D: TRBD1
length: 14
size: NA
J: TRBJ2-7

DNA: TGCAGTGCTAGAGATGAAGGACAGGGGTCCCAACTATTCATTGGGACTGAAGCTTTCTTT
CDR3: CSARDEGQGSQLFIGTEAFF
V: TRBV20-1
D: TRBD1
length: 20
size: NA
J: TRBJ1-1

DNA: TGCGCCAGCAGCTCTAGCGGGGGCCCTATCGACAATGAGCAGTTCTTC
CDR3: CASSSSGGPIDNEQFF
V: TRBV5-1
D: TRBD2
length: 16
size: few
J: TRBJ2-1

DNA: TGTGCCAGCAGTTTAGAGACTAGCCTTGGGACCCAGTACTTC
CDR3: CASSLETSLGTQYF
V: TRBV12-3/TRBV12-4
D: TRBD2
length: 14
size: few
J: TRBJ2-5

DNA: TGTGCCAGCAGTCGGCGACAGGGACTAGCGGGAGTCTACAATGAGCAGTTCTTC
CDR3: CASSRRQGLAGVYNEQFF
V: TRBV28
D: TRBD2
length: 18
size: many
J: TRBJ2-1

DNA: TGTGCCAGCAGCTTCATGACTAGCGGGAGCTACAATGAGCAGTTCTTC
CDR3: CASSFMTSGSYNEQFF
V: TRBV11-2
D: TRBD2
length: 16
size: few
J: TRBJ2-1

DNA: TGTGCCAGCAGCTTAGCGGTACAGGGGGCCCTCTCTGGGGCCAACGTCCTGACTTTC
CDR3: CASSLAVQGALSGANVLTF
V: TRBV7-2
D: TRBD1
length: 19
size: NA
J: TRBJ2-6

DNA: TGTGCCATCAGTGGGACAGCGAGCTCCTACAATGAGCAGTTCTTC
CDR3: CAISGTASSYNEQFF
V: TRBV10-3
D: NA
length: 15
size: few
J: TRBJ2-1

DNA: TGTGCCAGCAGTTACTTAAGGAGTGGCGAGCAGTACTTC
CDR3: CASSYLRSGEQYF
V: TRBV6-2/TRBV6-3
D: NA
length: 13
size: many
J: TRBJ2-7

DNA: TGTGCCAGCAGTGAAGTGGGCTTATGGGACTTC
CDR3: CASSEVGLWDF
V: TRBV6-1
D: NA
length: 11
size: NA
J: TRBJ1-2

DNA: TGTGCCAGCACCCTCTTCGAACCTGGGGCCAACGTCCTGACTTTC
CDR3: CASTLFEPGANVLTF
V: TRBV12-3/TRBV12-4
D: NA
length: 15
size: few
J: TRBJ2-6

DNA: TGTGCCAGCAGTGGCTGGGGAGATACGCAGTATTTT
CDR3: CASSGWGDTQYF
V: TRBV6-1
D: NA
length: 12
size: NA
J: TRBJ2-3

DNA: TGTGCCAGCTCACCAGTCTCGTACGGGACAGGGCTTGGAAACATTCAGTACTTC
CDR3: CASSPVSYGTGLGNIQYF
V: TRBV18
D: TRBD1
length: 18
size: NA
J: TRBJ2-4

DNA: TGCGCCAGCAGCTTGAGTTTCGGGGGGCGACAGGACACTGAAGCTTTCTTT
CDR3: CASSLSFGGRQDTEAFF
V: TRBV5-1
D: NA
length: 17
size: NA
J: TRBJ1-1

DNA: TGTGCCAGCAGCGAGGGACTAGGCGAAGAGACCCAGTACTTC
CDR3: CASSEGLGEETQYF
V: TRBV9
D: TRBD2
length: 14
size: NA
J: TRBJ2-5

DNA: TGTGCCAGCAGTTTTGGGCCGCAGCCCCAGCATTTT
CDR3: CASSFGPQPQHF
V: TRBV12-3/TRBV12-4
D: NA
length: 12
size: few
J: TRBJ1-5

DNA: TGTGCCAGCAAATTACAGTCGGGCAATGAGCAGTTCTTC
CDR3: CASKLQSGNEQFF
V: TRBV6-2/TRBV6-3
D: NA
length: 13
size: few
J: TRBJ2-1

DNA: TGTGCCAGCAGTCCGGTGGGGGGGGAGGCGCAGTATTTT
CDR3: CASSPVGGEAQYF
V: TRBV6-6
D: TRBD2
length: 13
size: NA
J: TRBJ2-3

DNA: TGCAGTGCTAGACACAGGGAGCCCTACGAGCAGTACTTC
CDR3: CSARHREPYEQYF
V: TRBV20-1
D: NA
length: 13
size: few
J: TRBJ2-7

DNA: TGCAGTGCTAGTAAGGGACAGGGCAGCAATCAGCCCCAGCATTTT
CDR3: CSASKGQGSNQPQHF
V: TRBV20-1
D: TRBD1
length: 15
size: few
J: TRBJ1-5

DNA: TGCAGCGTAAGAGACAGGGCGTCCGTCAATGAGCAGTTCTTC
CDR3: CSVRDRASVNEQFF
V: TRBV29-1
D: TRBD1
length: 14
size: few
J: TRBJ2-1